The 3 T cell receptor beta chains listed next were all sequenced from one sample in a study of beta chain features in type 1 diabetes. Of the isolated RNA, all was reverse transcribed, and so the sequenced material was expressed TCRB transcripts. Generated by immunoSEQ multiplex PCR, the TCRdb table keeps only in-frame clones and is missing some. The sample lists around 150,000 clones; 7.5% to 10% were seen once. The sequenced material came from central memory CD4+ T cells from blood. The receptors here all came from a man in his late teens or twenties in good health.

The sample holds many counts of this clone. The genes are TRBV7-2 and TRBJ2-5; 9 bases match TRBD2. The CDR3 spans 15 residues. Losses at the gene ends were 8 bases for V and 4 bases for J; bases not matched to a gene: 11. Germline V gene sequence: CDR1 SGHTA, CDR2 FQGNSA. Written as DNA, the CDR3 is TGTGCCAGCGGACTTAGCGGGAGAATGTCAGAGACCCAGTACTTC. It encodes CASGLSGRMSETQYF. Full variable domain (rest looked up from reference TRBV7-2 and TRBJ2-5): GAGVSQSPSNKVTEKGKDVELRCDPISGHTALYWYRQSLGQGLEFLIYFQGNSAPDKSGLPSDRFSAERTGGSVSTLTIQRTQQEDSAVYLCASGLSGRMSETQYFGPGTRLLVL.

Turning to this clone: Other nucleotide sequences from this sample produce the same CDR3. The rearrangement joins TRBV19 to TRBJ1-1, with D perhaps matching TRBD1 (6 bases). Germline V gene data show CDR1 as LNHDA and CDR2 as SQIVND (reference sequence). V lost 6 bases to trimming and J lost 10 bases, with 15 bases between them. This CDR3 is built from 12 residues. The CDR3 spells CASRTQGFGAFF. CDR3 bases: TGTGCCAGTAGGACACAGGGATTCGGAGCTTTCTTT.

This clone came up a few times. The V gene is TRBV29-1, the J gene TRBJ2-5, with 7 nucleotides matching TRBD2. The end of the DNA aligns better with TRBJ2-7, so the J call may be wrong. Germline V gives CDR1 SQVTM, CDR2 ANQGSEA. This CDR3 is built from 15 residues. The chain's CDR3 is CSVDLARGGEYEQYF. The CDR3 DNA follows: TGCAGCGTTGACCTAGCCCGTGGGGGGGAGTACGAGCAGTACTTC.